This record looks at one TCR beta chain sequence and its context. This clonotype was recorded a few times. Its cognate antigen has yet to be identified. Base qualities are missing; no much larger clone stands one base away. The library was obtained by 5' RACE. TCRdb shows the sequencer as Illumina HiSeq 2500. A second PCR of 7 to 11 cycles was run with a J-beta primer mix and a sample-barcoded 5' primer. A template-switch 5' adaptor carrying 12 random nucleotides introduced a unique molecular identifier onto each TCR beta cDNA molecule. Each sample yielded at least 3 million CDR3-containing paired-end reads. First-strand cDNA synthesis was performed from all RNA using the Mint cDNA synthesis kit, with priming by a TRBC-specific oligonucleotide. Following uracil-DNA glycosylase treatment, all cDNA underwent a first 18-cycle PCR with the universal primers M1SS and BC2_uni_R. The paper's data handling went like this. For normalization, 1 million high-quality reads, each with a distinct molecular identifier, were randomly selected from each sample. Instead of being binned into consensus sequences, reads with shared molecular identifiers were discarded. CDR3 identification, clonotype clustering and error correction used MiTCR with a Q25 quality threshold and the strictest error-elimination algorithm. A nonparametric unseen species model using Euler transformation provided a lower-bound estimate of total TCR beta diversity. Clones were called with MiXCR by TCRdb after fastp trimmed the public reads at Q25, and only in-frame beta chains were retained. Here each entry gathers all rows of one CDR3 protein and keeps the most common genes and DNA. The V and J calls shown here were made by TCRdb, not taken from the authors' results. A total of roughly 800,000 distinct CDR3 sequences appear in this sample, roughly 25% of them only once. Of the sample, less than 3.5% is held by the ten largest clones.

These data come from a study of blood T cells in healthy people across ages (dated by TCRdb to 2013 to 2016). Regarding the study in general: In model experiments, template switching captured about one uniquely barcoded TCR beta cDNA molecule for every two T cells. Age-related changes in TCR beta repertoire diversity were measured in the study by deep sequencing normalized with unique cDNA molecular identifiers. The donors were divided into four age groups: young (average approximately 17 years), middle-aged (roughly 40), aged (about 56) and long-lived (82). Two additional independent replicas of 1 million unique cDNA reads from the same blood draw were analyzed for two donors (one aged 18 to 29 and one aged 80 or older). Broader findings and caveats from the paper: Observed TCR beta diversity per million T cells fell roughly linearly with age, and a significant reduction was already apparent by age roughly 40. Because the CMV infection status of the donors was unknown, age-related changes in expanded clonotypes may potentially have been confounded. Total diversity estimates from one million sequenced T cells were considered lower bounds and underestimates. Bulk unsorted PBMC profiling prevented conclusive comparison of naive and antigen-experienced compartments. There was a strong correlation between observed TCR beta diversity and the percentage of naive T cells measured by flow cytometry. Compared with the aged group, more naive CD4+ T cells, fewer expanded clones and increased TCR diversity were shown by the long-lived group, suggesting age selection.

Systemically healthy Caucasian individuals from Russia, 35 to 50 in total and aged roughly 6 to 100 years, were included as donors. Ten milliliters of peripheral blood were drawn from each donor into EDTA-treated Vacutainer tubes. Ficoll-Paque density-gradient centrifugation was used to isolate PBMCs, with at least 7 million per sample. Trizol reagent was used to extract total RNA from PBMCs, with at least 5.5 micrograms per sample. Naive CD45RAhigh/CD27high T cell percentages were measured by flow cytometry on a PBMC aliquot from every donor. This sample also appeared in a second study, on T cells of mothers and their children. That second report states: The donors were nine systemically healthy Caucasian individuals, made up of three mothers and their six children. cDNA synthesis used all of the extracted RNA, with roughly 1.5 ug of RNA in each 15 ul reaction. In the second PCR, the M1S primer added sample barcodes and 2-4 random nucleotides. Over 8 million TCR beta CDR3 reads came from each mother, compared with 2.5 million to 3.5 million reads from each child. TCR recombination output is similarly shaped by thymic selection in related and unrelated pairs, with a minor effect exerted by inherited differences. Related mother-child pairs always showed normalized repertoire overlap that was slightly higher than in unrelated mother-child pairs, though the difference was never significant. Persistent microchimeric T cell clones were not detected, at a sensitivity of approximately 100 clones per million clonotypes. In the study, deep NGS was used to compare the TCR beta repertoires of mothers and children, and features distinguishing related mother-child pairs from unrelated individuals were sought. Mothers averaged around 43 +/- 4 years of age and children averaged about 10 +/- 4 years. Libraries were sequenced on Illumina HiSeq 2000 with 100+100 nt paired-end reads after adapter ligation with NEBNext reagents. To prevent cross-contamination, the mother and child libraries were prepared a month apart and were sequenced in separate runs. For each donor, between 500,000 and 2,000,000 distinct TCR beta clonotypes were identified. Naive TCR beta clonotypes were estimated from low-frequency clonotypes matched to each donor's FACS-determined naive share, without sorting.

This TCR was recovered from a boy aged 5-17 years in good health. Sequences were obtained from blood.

The sequenced DNA is TGTGCCAGCAGTTACCGGACAGGGGTCCGGACTGAAGCTTTCTTT. Its protein product is CASSYRTGVRTEAFF. Recombination joined TRBV6-5 with TRBJ1-1; 9 central bases correspond to TRBD1. At the junction V is shortened by 2 bases and J by 5 bases; bases outside the gene matches: 6. CDR1 and CDR2, per the germline V gene, are MNHEY and SVGAGI. The CDR3, from cysteine to phenylalanine, totals 15 residues. Only the CDR3 portion is preserved as DNA: 45 bases, with reading frame beginning at the first base.